Each of the 18 T cell receptor beta chains below was sequenced from the same sample in a study of PD-1 blockade in classical Hodgkin lymphoma. Profiled with immunoSEQ multiplex PCR; TCRdb holds only in-frame clones, not every one. Here the sample spans fewer than 100,000 clones, around nine tenths being singletons. All patients experienced relapse after autologous stem cell transplantation, and brentuximab vedotin exposure was variable. This sample comprised peripheral blood mononuclear cells (PBMCs), obtained at baseline. The receptors here all came from a human donor with classical Hodgkin lymphoma.

The V and J genes are TRBV30 and TRBJ1-1, with 10 bases fitting TRBD1. V lost 3 bases to trimming and J lost 10 bases; unmatched junction nucleotides: 14. Germline loops: CDR1 GTSNPN, CDR2 SVGIG (reference sequence). The CDR3 sequence is 15 residues long. This chain's CDR3 is CAWRQGWKDRGGAFF. CDR3 coding DNA: TGTGCCTGGAGACAGGGGTGGAAGGACAGGGGGGGAGCTTTCTTT.

The chain employs TRBV18 and TRBJ1-2; D may be TRBD1 (5 bases). V dropped 4 bases and J dropped 2 bases, with 14 bases sitting between them. In germline, CDR1 is KGHSH, CDR2 LQKENI. This CDR3 is 15 amino acids long. The CDR3 coding sequence is TGTGCCAGCTCACACACGAGTGACAGAAACTATGGCTACACCTTC. Translated: CASSHTSDRNYGYTF.

The chain is built from TRBV28 and TRBJ1-4; tentatively, D is TRBD1 (6 bases). Trimming took off 3 bases at V and 6 bases at J, with 14 bases between the two ends. The CDR3 has 15 residues. Germline V CDR1 and CDR2: MDHEN, SYDVKM. CDR3 loop: CASSFGRGFHEKLFF. The CDR3 nucleotides read TGTGCCAGCAGTTTTGGGAGGGGGTTCCATGAAAAACTGTTTTTT. Looking up the rest from reference TRBV28 and TRBJ1-4 gives the full variable domain: DVKVTQSSRYLVKRTGEKVFLECVQDMDHENMFWYRQDPGLGLRLIYFSYDVKMKEKGDIPEGYSVSREKKERFSLILESASTNQTSMYLCASSFGRGFHEKLFFGSGTQLSVL.

The count of this clone is one. The chain uses TRBV18 and TRBJ1-2; TRBD1 matches at 7 bases. J lost 0 bases, V lost 0 bases, and 13 bases had no gene match. The germline V gene has CDR1 KGHSH and CDR2 LQKENI. The CDR3 has 19 residues. Here the CDR3 DNA reads TGTGCCAGCTCACCACCCAGTAGACGGGACAGCCCCGCTAACTATGGCTACACCTTC. Protein product: CASSPPSRRDSPANYGYTF.

A few counts support this clone. V is TRBV2 and J is TRBJ2-1; no clear D. The CDR3 contains 13 residues. Germline loops: CDR1 SNHLY, CDR2 FYNNEI. The V and J ends lost 6 bases and 0 bases respectively, with 6 bases between them. The CDR3 DNA reads as TGTGCCAGCAGGAGGTTCTCCTACAATGAGCAGTTCTTC. It specifies CASRRFSYNEQFF.

The chain carries TRBV5-4 and TRBJ1-2, with 7 bases lining up with TRBD1. The V segment lost 5 bases and the J segment 2 bases; nucleotides outside the gene matches: 9. The CDR3 is 15 residues long. Germline CDR1 reads SGHNT; CDR2 reads YYREEE (reference sequence). CDR3 residues: CASRTVTGQNYGYTF. In DNA form, the CDR3 reads TGTGCCAGCAGGACGGTAACGGGACAGAACTATGGCTACACCTTC.

This clone was observed a single time. The V and J genes are TRBV27 and TRBJ2-7; the D gene is possibly TRBD2 (7 bases). The CDR3 is 16 amino acids. V shed 5 bases and J shed 3 bases, with 20 bases lying between them. CDR1 is MNHEY, CDR2 SMNVEV, per germline (reference sequence). The CDR3, as DNA: TGTGCCAGCAGTGGACCAGGGGAGGGAGGTTTCTACGAGCAGTACTTC. It yields the protein CASSGPGEGGFYEQYF.

CDR3 DNA: TGCGCCAGCAGGGGGGACACACAGGGAACTGAAGCTTTCTTT. The encoded protein is CASRGDTQGTEAFF. The chain has TRBV5-1 and TRBJ1-1, with D possibly matching TRBD1 (6 bases). Germline assignment: CDR1 SGHRS and CDR2 YFSETQ. The length of the CDR3 is 14 residues. V lost 5 bases, J lost 5 bases, and 16 bases lay in between. The variable domain in full, completed from reference TRBV5-1 and TRBJ1-1, reads KAGVTQTPRYLIKTRGQQVTLSCSPISGHRSVSWYQQTPGQGLQFLFEYFSETQRNKGNFPGRFSGRQFSNSRSEMNVSTLELGDSALYLCASRGDTQGTEAFFGQGTRLTVV.

J is TRBJ1-4 and V is TRBV18; D perhaps matches TRBD1 (5 bases). CDR3 length equals 14 residues. Germline V gene lookup returns CDR1 KGHSH and CDR2 LQKENI. V lost 4 bases and J 4 bases, leaving 10 bases between the germline ends. CDR3 DNA: TGTGCCAGCTCACAGGGGCGCAATAATGAAAAACTGTTTTTT. It translates to CASSQGRNNEKLFF. Full variable domain (missing parts from reference TRBV18 and TRBJ1-4): NAGVMQNPRHLVRRRGQEARLRCSPMKGHSHVYWYRQLPEEGLKFMVYLQKENIIDESGMPKERFSAEFPKEGPSILRIQQVVRGDSAAYFCASSQGRNNEKLFFGSGTQLSVL.

The chain links TRBV6-5 to TRBJ1-2, with TRBD1 matching over 10 bases. CDR1 MNHEY and CDR2 SVGAGI come from the germline V gene. J was trimmed by 8 bases and V by 5 bases; bases with no gene match: 11. The CDR3 covers 15 residues. The CDR3 coding sequence is TGTGCCAGCAGTCCCCCCGGACAGGGGGTTATGGGCTACACCTTC. Encoded protein: CASSPPGQGVMGYTF.

The V call is TRBV29-1, the J call TRBJ1-1; 9 bases map to TRBD1. The CDR3 totals 13 residues. Trimming took 4 bases from V and 4 from J; bases not matched to a gene: 4. Germline CDR1 reads SQVTM; CDR2 reads ANQGSEA. The CDR3 nucleotides read TGCAGCGTTGGGACAGGGGATTTCACTGAAGCTTTCTTT. It yields the protein CSVGTGDFTEAFF.

This chain links TRBV6-1 with TRBJ2-2, with 9 nucleotides matching TRBD2. Unmatched junction bases numbered 12, after V lost 3 bases and J lost 7 bases. Per the germline V gene, CDR1 is MNHNS and CDR2 is SASEGT. This CDR3 is built from 17 residues. The CDR3, as DNA: TGTGCCAGCAGTGAGGGCTTTGCGGGAGGGCCAGTCGGGGAGCTGTTTTTT. Amino acid sequence: CASSEGFAGGPVGELFF.

The V call is TRBV5-5, the J call TRBJ1-1; a possible D gene is TRBD1 (5 bases). Germline V CDR1 and CDR2: SGHKS, YYEKEE (reference sequence). Trimming removed 0 bases at V and 3 bases at J, with 12 bases between. The CDR3 spans 15 residues. The CDR3 DNA reads TGTGCCAGCAGCTTGGTAGGGAGAGGGGACACTGAAGCTTTCTTT. Residues: CASSLVGRGDTEAFF.

This chain uses TRBV28 with TRBJ1-2; tentatively, D is TRBD1 (6 bases). This CDR3 comprises 15 residues. V was shortened by 8 bases and J by 2 bases, with 18 bases between the two germline ends. The germline V gene has CDR1 MDHEN and CDR2 SYDVKM. The CDR3 coding sequence is TGTGCCAGCCGCCACAGGGACCATTACAACTATGGCTACACCTTC. Amino acid sequence: CASRHRDHYNYGYTF.

J is TRBJ1-5 and V is TRBV7-2; TRBD1 aligns across 8 bases. V gave up 3 bases and J gave up 5 bases; unmatched junction bases: 18. The CDR3 has 19 amino acids. From germline, CDR1 is SGHTA and CDR2 FQGNSA. The CDR3 region is CASSFDRTGGHVAYQPQHF. Written as DNA, the CDR3 is TGTGCCAGCAGCTTTGATCGTACAGGGGGACATGTGGCTTATCAGCCCCAGCATTTT.

The V call is TRBV27, the J call TRBJ1-4; no clear D. The V end lost 4 bases, the J end lost 1 base, and 7 bases lay between the germline ends. Germline CDR1 is MNHEY and CDR2 is SMNVEV (reference sequence). This CDR3 region has 14 residues. The CDR3 loop is CASSSAGTNEKLFF. DNA for the CDR3: TGTGCCAGCAGTTCGGCCGGAACTAATGAAAAACTGTTTTTT. The variable domain in full, completed from reference TRBV27 and TRBJ1-4, reads EAQVTQNPRYLITVTGKKLTVTCSQNMNHEYMSWYRQDPGLGLRQIYYSMNVEVTDKGDVPEGYKVSRKEKRNFPLILESPSPNQTSLYFCASSSAGTNEKLFFGSGTQLSVL.

This sequence joins TRBV4-1 and TRBJ2-2, with 7 bases lining up with TRBD1. Losses at the gene ends were 2 bases for V and 6 bases for J; bases not matched to a gene: 6. This CDR3 is built from 15 residues. Germline lookup yields CDR1 MGHRA and CDR2 YSYEKL. The CDR3 DNA sequence: TGCGCCAGCAGCCAACAGGGGGTTCACGCCGGGGAGCTGTTTTTT. This codes for CASSQQGVHAGELFF.

This clone appeared a single time. The rearrangement uses TRBV5-1 and TRBJ2-6; tentatively, D is TRBD2 (6 bases). CDR3 length equals 17 residues. The V and J ends lost 0 bases and 3 bases respectively, with 13 bases between them. The germline V gene encodes CDR1 SGHRS and CDR2 YFSETQ. In DNA form, the CDR3 reads TGCGCCAGCAGCTTGGCTATGATGGGAGGTGGGGCCAACGTCCTGACTTTC. Encoded protein: CASSLAMMGGGANVLTF. The whole variable domain, filled in from reference TRBV5-1 and TRBJ2-6, reads KAGVTQTPRYLIKTRGQQVTLSCSPISGHRSVSWYQQTPGQGLQFLFEYFSETQRNKGNFPGRFSGRQFSNSRSEMNVSTLELGDSALYLCASSLAMMGGGANVLTFGAGSRLTVL.